The sequence of this T cell receptor (beta chain) was determined in a study of response to subunit inactivated influenza vaccine. The CDR3 totals 14 residues. V gave up 1 base and J gave up 8 bases, with 12 bases separating them. The germline CDR1 and CDR2 sequences are SGHRS and YFSETQ. One entry per CDR3 protein results from TCRdb running MiXCR on the RT-PCR reads. The table shows 400,000 to 650,000 distinct CDR3 sequences, with around 7.9% occurring only once. Concerning this clonotype itself: The antigen is undetermined.

Study-wide points: The authors suggested that every seasonal influenza vaccination recruits few new T cells.

The rearrangement uses TRBV5-1 and TRBJ1-4; D is undetermined. The starting material was PBMCs from blood, obtained approximately 25 months after vaccination. This TCR was recovered from a man aged 50 to 69 who received an inactivated influenza vaccine. For the CDR3, the DNA is TGCGCCAGCAGCTTGTACGGGAGCAGCGAAAAACTGTTTTTT. Its protein product is CASSLYGSSEKLFF.